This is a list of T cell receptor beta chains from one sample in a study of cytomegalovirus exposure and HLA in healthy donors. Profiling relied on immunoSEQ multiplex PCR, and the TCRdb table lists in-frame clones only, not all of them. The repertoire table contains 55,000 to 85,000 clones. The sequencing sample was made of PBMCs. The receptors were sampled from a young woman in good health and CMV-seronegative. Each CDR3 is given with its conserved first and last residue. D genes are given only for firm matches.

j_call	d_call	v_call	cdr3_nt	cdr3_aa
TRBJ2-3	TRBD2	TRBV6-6	TGTGCCAGCAGTTACGCGGGGGGGACCACAGATACGCAGTATTTT	CASSYAGGTTDTQYF
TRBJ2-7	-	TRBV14	TGTGCCAGCAGCCAAGCTCCCAGGGTCGAGCAGTACTTC	CASSQAPRVEQYF
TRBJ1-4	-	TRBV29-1	TGCAGCGTTGTAGGGGGGGAGTTCGGAGAAAAACTGTTTTTT	CSVVGGEFGEKLFF
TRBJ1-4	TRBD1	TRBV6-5	TGTGCCAGCAGGCAACAGGGGCTACTAGGGGAACTGTTTTTT	CASRQQGLLGELFF
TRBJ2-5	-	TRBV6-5	TGTGCCAGCAAGACATATGTCGGCGGGGAGACCCAGTACTTC	CASKTYVGGETQYF
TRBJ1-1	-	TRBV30	TGTGCCTGGAGCGGTCGGGGTGGGGCTTTCTTT	CAWSGRGGAFF
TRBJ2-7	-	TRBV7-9	TGTGCCAGCAGCTTAAAAGGAGAGTTCCACGAGCAGTACTTC	CASSLKGEFHEQYF
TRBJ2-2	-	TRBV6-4	TGTGCCAGCAGTGACGTTTCAACCGGGGAGCTGTTTTTT	CASSDVSTGELFF
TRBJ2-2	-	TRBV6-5	TGTGCCAGCAGTTACTCGAGACAGGTCGGGGAGCTGTTTTTT	CASSYSRQVGELFF
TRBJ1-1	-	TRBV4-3	TGCGCCAGCAGCCAAGATGTCGGGCAGGGGACGGGGAACACTGAAGCTTTCTTT	CASSQDVGQGTGNTEAFF
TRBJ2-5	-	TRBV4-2	TGTGCCAGCAGCCAAGGGACTGGCTTCCAAGAGACCCAGTACTTC	CASSQGTGFQETQYF
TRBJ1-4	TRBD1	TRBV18	TGTGCCAGCTCACCAAACAGGGGGTTCGGTGAAAAACTGTTTTTT	CASSPNRGFGEKLFF
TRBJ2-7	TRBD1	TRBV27	TGTGCCAGCAGTCCGTCCCGGGACAGGAGGCAGTACTTC	CASSPSRDRRQYF
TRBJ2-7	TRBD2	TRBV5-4	TGTGCCAGCGGTTTAGCGGGAGCCTACGAGCAGTACTTC	CASGLAGAYEQYF
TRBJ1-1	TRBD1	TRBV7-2	TGTGCCAGCAGAACAGGGGGCCGGGACACTGAAGCTTTCTTT	CASRTGGRDTEAFF